This entry describes one T cell receptor (beta chain). At the DNA level, this CDR3 is encoded by other sequences in the same sample as well. The entry originates in a study of control samples from healthy donors and cancer patients. TCRdb keeps only in-frame clones here, not all; method: immunoSEQ multiplex PCR. The table lists 120,000 or so clones, just over 90% of them singletons. This CDR3 has 12 residues. CDR1 SEHNR and CDR2 FQNEAQ come from the germline V gene (reference sequence). Trimming pared 5 bases from V and 8 bases from J, leaving 12 bases between. This receptor was obtained from a man between 45 and 60 years old with head and neck cancer. The sample comprised PBMCs. V usage is TRBV7-9 and J usage is TRBJ1-2; D perhaps matches TRBD1 (6 bases). For the CDR3, the DNA is TGTGCCAGCAGCCTTGAGGGGGGCGGCTACACCTTC. Residues: CASSLEGGGYTF.